This TCR beta chain is from a study of Graves' ophthalmopathy and Graves' hyperthyroidism (dated by TCRdb to 2016 to 2019). Describing the broader study: Peripheral blood samples were taken at the time of initial diagnosis, before any treatment was given. In total, 135 blood samples were TCR-sequenced: some 40 ophthalmopathy, some 75 hyperthyroidism and roughly 17 hyperthyroidism-to-ophthalmopathy patients. TCR beta repertoire signatures were used to distinguish Graves' ophthalmopathy from Graves' hyperthyroidism and to predict progression to ophthalmopathy. Following sample collection, hyperthyroidism patients were given methimazole at a starting dose of 30 mg daily, and ophthalmopathy patients were given high-dose intravenous methylprednisolone. In more than five hyperthyroidism patients, the T-cell repertoires found in thyroid tissue were compared with those found in blood. The 80 to 100 discovery patients were randomly divided into training and test sets at a 7:3 ratio. A discovery set of 90 to 100 patients (43 ophthalmopathy, 57 stable hyperthyroidism) was enrolled to explore V-J signatures distinguishing ophthalmopathy from hyperthyroidism. An independent validation cohort was composed of roughly 19 hyperthyroidism patients and 17 patients who later progressed from hyperthyroidism to ophthalmopathy.

The full study reports these points: In validation, the model predicted ophthalmopathy progression with about 71% sensitivity and 72% to 80% specificity; approximately 12 predicted patients were CT-confirmed with GO in a median of roughly 6.8 months. Ophthalmopathy was separated from stable hyperthyroidism by the 13-signature model with about 90% sensitivity and approximately 84% specificity in cross-validation and with 80%/75% in the test set. No statistical method was used to predetermine the sample size, and group allocation was not hidden from the investigators. Among expanded thyroid clonotypes with frequency above 0.001, most also showed up in blood, which suggests that blood repertoires may reflect the thyroid immune response.

Ophthalmopathy patients were characterized by moderately to severely active disease, a Clinical Activity Score of at least 3, a NOSPECS grade of at least 4, and a disease duration under 3 months. Anyone with other autoimmune diseases, uncontrolled infections, pregnancy or lactation was excluded from the study. Diagnosis relied on clinical symptoms, serum thyroxine, TRAb, thyroid ultrasound and orbital computed tomography. PBMCs were isolated from more than 9 ml of fresh peripheral blood by Ficoll-Paque density gradient centrifugation. Trizol reagent was used to extract the total RNA, and its quality was then checked on an Agilent 2100 Bioanalyzer. For repertoire sequencing, the TCR beta CDR3 regions were amplified from RNA transcripts. HTBI primers and the Qiagen OneStep RT-PCR kit were used in a first-round RT-PCR, which was followed by a second-round multiplex PCR, size selection and purification. Sequencing of the libraries was carried out on an Illumina HiSeq2000 in paired-end mode with 100 bp reads. Per the original workflow: Reads were processed with SOAPnuke, discarding reads with adapters, uncalled bases, mean Phred below 15, or no exact constant-primer or identifier match. High-quality paired reads were merged with COPE v1.2.5. Clonotypes were defined as unique nucleotide sequences and were aligned to IMGT TRB V, D and J references using MiTCR v1.1. The analysis was limited to V-J combinations with a frequency above 0.0001, which together covered 99% to 99.2% of the repertoires. For each V-J combination, a TCR clonal expansion and chaos score was defined as the ratio of F50 clonal expansion to chaos observed in the TCRdist matrix. Welch's t-statistics and random forest were used to reduce the features to 10 to 15 V-J combinations, which were then used as input to a naive Bayes classifier. Thyroid-blood repertoire similarity was quantified with the Morisita-Horn index. In TCRdb, the public reads were trimmed at Q25 with fastp and aligned with MiXCR, with productive beta chains retained. Every CDR3 protein is listed once, alongside the most common genes and DNA of its rows. TCRdb's processing, not the authors' own work, is the source of the V and J calls. This sample holds roughly 500,000 distinct CDR3 sequences; over 13% were observed only once. 9.8% of the sample is in the top ten clones.

This clonotype has at least ten counts. Its antigen is still unknown. Base quality data are lacking; no much larger clone is found one base away. The CDR3 sequence holds 17 residues, the cysteine and phenylalanine included. Only the CDR3 part of the read is kept: 51 bases, read in frame from the first base. CDR1 and CDR2 were assigned from the germline V gene (reference sequence) as LNHDA and SQIVND. The junction shows trimming of 10 bases on V and 2 bases on J, and the gene matches do not reach 17 bases of it. The TCR comes from a woman in her 30s with Graves' ophthalmopathy. Donor details come from another sample of the same person, matched by shared clones. The sequence joins TRBV19 to TRBJ1-5, and TRBD1 matches 7 of the central bases. The sequencing sample was made of blood. For the CDR3, the sequence is CATLPGSGGIRNQPQHF. Here is the DNA: TGTGCCACGTTACCCGGGTCAGGGGGTATCCGCAATCAGCCCCAGCATTTT.